The next 8 T cell receptor beta chains were all read from a single sample in a study of T-cell reconstitution after alpha-beta-depleted transplantation in children. Unique molecular identifiers were incorporated when the TCRbeta library was constructed. One entry per CDR3 protein results from TCRdb running MiXCR on the PCR reads. The sample records some 300,000 distinct CDR3 sequences, 10% being singletons. Sequences were derived from PBMCs, sampled before TCRalphabeta/CD19-depleted stem cell transplant. These receptor sequences come from a boy under three years old with acute myeloid leukemia, due to receive a stem cell transplant.

Regarding this clonotype: An end of the junction differs from the germline gene, which may be a read error. The chain couples TRBV5-1 to TRBJ2-5; tentatively, D is TRBD2 (6 bases). Per germline, CDR1 SGHRS and CDR2 YFSETQ. There are 18 residues in the CDR3. The CDR3 loop is CASSLGYKGGGGEETQYF. The CDR3 DNA is TGCGCCAGCAGTTTGGGGTATAAGGGAGGAGGCGGAGAAGAGACCCAGTACTTC.

This clonotype was seen repeatedly, ten times or more. The chain uses TRBV10-3 and TRBJ2-2; tentative D call: TRBD1 (6 bases). Trimming left V 7 bases short and J 1 base short, with 13 bases between. The germline CDR1 and CDR2 sequences are ENHRY and SYGVKD. This CDR3 is 15 amino acids long. The CDR3 here is CAINRDRMNTGELFF. CDR3 DNA: TGTGCCATCAACCGTGACAGGATGAACACCGGGGAGCTGTTTTTT.

In this sample, this clonotype turned up a few times. The CDR3 loop reads CASSLRGTSTYEQYF. The DNA of the CDR3 is TGTGCCAGCAGCTTACGAGGGACTAGTACCTACGAGCAGTACTTC. The chain has TRBV11-2 and TRBJ2-7; 8 bases are shared with TRBD2. Germline V lookup: CDR1 SGHAT, CDR2 FQNNGV. This CDR3 contains 15 residues. V lost 2 bases and J lost 2; bases outside the gene matches: 5.

This clonotype appeared many times. This chain links TRBV12-5 with TRBJ2-2; D not certain. The V gene's germline CDR1 is LGHNT and CDR2 FRNRAP. The CDR3 contains 13 residues. The V end lost 0 bases, the J end lost 6 bases, and 5 bases lay between the germline ends. The CDR3 DNA follows: TGTGCTAGTGGTTTGGTACTGGCCGGGGAGCTGTTTTTT. This encodes CASGLVLAGELFF.

This clonotype was seen at least ten times. V is TRBV7-2 and J is TRBJ2-5; 7 bases are shared with TRBD1. The CDR3 covers 15 residues. Germline CDR1 SGHTA, CDR2 FQGNSA. With 2 bases clipped from V and 1 base from J, the junction kept 4 bases outside the gene matches. CDR3 amino acids: CASSLSGGIQETQYF. The CDR3, as DNA: TGTGCCAGCAGCTTATCAGGGGGTATCCAAGAGACCCAGTACTTC. Variable domain in full (rest from reference TRBV7-2 and TRBJ2-5): GAGVSQSPSNKVTEKGKDVELRCDPISGHTALYWYRQSLGQGLEFLIYFQGNSAPDKSGLPSDRFSAERTGGSVSTLTIQRTQQEDSAVYLCASSLSGGIQETQYFGPGTRLLVL.

In the case of this clonotype: One base away lies a much larger clone, so this may be a sequencing read error. The chain employs TRBV20-1 and TRBJ2-7, with 7 bases lining up with TRBD1. CDR1 and CDR2 from the germline V gene are DFQATT and SNEGSKA (reference sequence). V was pared by 4 bases and J by 0 bases, with 9 bases of the junction left unmatched. The CDR3 has 15 amino acids. The CDR3 DNA is TGCAGTGCTACGACGGACAGGTGGAACTCCTACGAGCAGTACTTC. It codes for CSATTDRWNSYEQYF.

This clonotype occurred a few times. The chain links TRBV28 to TRBJ2-7, with D possibly being TRBD2 (6 bases). This CDR3 has 12 residues. CDR1 MDHEN and CDR2 SYDVKM come from the germline V gene. The V and J ends lost 2 bases and 7 bases respectively, with 9 bases between them. CDR3: CASSLGGWEQYF. CDR3 sequence (DNA): TGTGCCAGCAGTTTAGGAGGGTGGGAGCAGTACTTC.

Many counts were recorded for this clonotype. This chain uses TRBV20-1 with TRBJ1-1, with a weak D call TRBD1 (5 bases). V was clipped by 4 bases and J by 1 base, with 7 bases between them. Germline CDR1 reads DFQATT; CDR2 reads SNEGSKA (reference sequence). The length of the CDR3 is 12 residues. CDR3 sequence (DNA): TGCAGTGCTACTCAGGGGAACACTGAAGCTTTCTTT. Translation: CSATQGNTEAFF.